This entry features one TCR beta chain sequence. The data were obtained in a study of control samples from healthy donors and cancer patients. This CDR3 has 14 amino acids. In germline, CDR1 is LNHNV, CDR2 YYDKDF (reference sequence). V shed 6 bases and J 5 bases; nucleotides not matched to a gene: 8. The table came from immunoSEQ multiplex PCR; TCRdb's copy has only in-frame clones and leaves some out. Altogether around 140,000 clones are present, over 85% being singletons, with the ten largest covering 6.5% to 9.5%. The V gene is TRBV15, the J gene TRBJ2-5; 8 bases map to TRBD2. The sequenced sample was PBMCs. This clonotype was obtained from a man aged 45-65 years with head and neck cancer. CDR3 region: CATSSGTTEETQYF. DNA of the CDR3: TGTGCCACCAGTAGCGGGACGACTGAGGAGACCCAGTACTTC.